These 3 T cell receptor beta chains were all obtained from the same sample, sequenced in a study of cytomegalovirus exposure and HLA in healthy donors. The PCR ran on 60 Vbeta and 13 Jbeta primers. Method: immunoSEQ multiplex PCR; TCRdb's copy keeps in-frame clones and lacks some. The sample totals 100,000 to 150,000 clones; its top ten clones hold about 1.8%. The sample comprised PBMCs. The receptors originated from a man between 18 and 29 years old in good health and CMV-seronegative.

The V and J genes are TRBV7-9 and TRBJ1-2; D not resolved. Germline values: CDR1 SEHNR, CDR2 FQNEAQ (reference sequence). Between the trimmed V and J ends, which lost 5 bases and 0 bases, there was a span of 7 bases. The CDR3 runs 13 residues. CDR3 protein: CASSPRSNYGYTF. The CDR3 DNA is TGTGCCAGCAGCCCCCGGTCTAACTATGGCTACACCTTC.

Written as DNA, the CDR3 is TGTGCCAGCAGTGAAGGGACTTTCAACACCGGGGAGCTGTTTTTT. Amino acids: CASSEGTFNTGELFF. The chain recombines TRBV2 with TRBJ2-2; TRBD2 is a possible D gene (5 bases). This CDR3 has 15 residues. From germline, CDR1 is SNHLY and CDR2 FYNNEI. The V gene lost 1 base and the J gene lost 2 bases, with 8 bases spanning the gap.

The rearrangement uses TRBV5-1 and TRBJ2-2, with a possible D match to TRBD1 (6 bases). Germline loops: CDR1 SGHRS, CDR2 YFSETQ. This CDR3 spans 16 amino acids. Deletions cut 0 bases from V and 1 base from J, with 10 bases between. The CDR3 loop reads CASSLARGWNTGELFF. CDR3 in DNA: TGCGCCAGCAGCTTGGCCAGGGGATGGAACACCGGGGAGCTGTTTTTT.